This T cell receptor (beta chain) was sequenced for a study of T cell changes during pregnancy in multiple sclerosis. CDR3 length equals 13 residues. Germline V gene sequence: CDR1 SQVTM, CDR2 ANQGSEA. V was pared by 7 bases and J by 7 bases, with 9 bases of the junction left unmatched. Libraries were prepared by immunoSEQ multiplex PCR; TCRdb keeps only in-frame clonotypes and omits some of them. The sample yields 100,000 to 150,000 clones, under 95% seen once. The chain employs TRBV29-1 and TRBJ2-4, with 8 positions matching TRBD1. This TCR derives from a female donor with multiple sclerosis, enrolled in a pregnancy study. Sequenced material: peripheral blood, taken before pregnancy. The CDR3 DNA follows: TGCAGCGCCTGCCAGGGGGCGGATAACATTCAGTACTTC. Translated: CSACQGADNIQYF.